These T cell receptor beta chains were read from a single sample in a study of blood T cell repertoires in COVID-19. The repertoire was sequenced with immunoSEQ multiplex PCR; TCRdb's copy has only in-frame clones and lacks some. The sample lists roughly 500,000 clones; over 75% were seen once. The sequenced material came from PBMCs or T cells enriched from blood (not recorded which). These receptors were obtained from a woman in her forties who had recovered from COVID-19. Both conserved end residues are part of each CDR3. The D gene is left open where the match is weak. Some rows mark clone size as missing; the rest say once, few, many or name a class of expanded clone.

CDR3,DNA,V,D,J,size
CATSEGRTSAYNEQFF,TGTGCCACCAGTGAGGGTCGGACTAGCGCCTACAATGAGCAGTTCTTC,TRBV24-1,TRBD2,TRBJ2-1,NA
CASSSGQGDTGELFF,TGCGCCAGCAGCTCAGGACAGGGCGACACCGGGGAGCTGTTTTTT,TRBV5-1,TRBD1,TRBJ2-2,NA
CASSTDRGGLGTEAFF,TGTGCCAGCAGCACAGACAGGGGAGGGTTGGGAACTGAAGCTTTCTTT,TRBV9,TRBD1,TRBJ1-1,NA
CASSPFGGAGTEAFF,TGTGCCAGCAGCCCCTTTGGGGGGGCGGGGACTGAAGCTTTCTTT,TRBV7-9,NA,TRBJ1-1,few
CASSSVKGTADTEAFF,TGTGCCAGCAGTTCCGTAAAAGGGACAGCGGATACTGAAGCTTTCTTT,TRBV28,TRBD1,TRBJ1-1,NA
CASSSVTGEKLFF,TGTGCCAGCAGCTCCGTGACAGGGGAAAAACTGTTTTTT,TRBV7-7,TRBD1,TRBJ1-4,NA
CATSDNRQVSGYTF,TGTGCCACCAGTGATAATAGACAGGTCTCTGGCTACACCTTC,TRBV24-1,NA,TRBJ1-2,once
CASSQGGTNNEQFF,TGCGCCAGCAGCCAAGGAGGGACAAACAATGAGCAGTTCTTC,TRBV4-1,NA,TRBJ2-1,NA
CASGEGVNTEAFF,TGTGCCAGTGGGGAGGGTGTGAACACTGAAGCTTTCTTT,TRBV19,NA,TRBJ1-1,NA
CASIPRALAGALYEQYF,TGTGCCAGCATCCCTAGAGCTCTAGCGGGAGCTCTTTACGAGCAGTACTTC,TRBV28,TRBD2,TRBJ2-7,NA
CASIPDRTPGEQYF,TGTGCCAGCATCCCGGACAGGACGCCGGGCGAGCAGTACTTC,TRBV2,TRBD1,TRBJ2-7,once
CASGFPGSINEKLFF,TGTGCTAGTGGTTTTCCGGGGTCTATTAATGAAAAACTGTTTTTT,TRBV12-5,NA,TRBJ1-4,NA
CASSLSGKGWSTNEKLFF,TGTGCCAGCAGCCTCTCGGGGAAAGGCTGGTCAACTAATGAAAAACTGTTTTTT,TRBV7-9,NA,TRBJ1-4,NA
CASSLGLAGSEDEQFF,TGCGCCAGCAGCTTGGGGCTAGCGGGAAGCGAGGATGAGCAGTTCTTC,TRBV5-1,TRBD2,TRBJ2-1,NA
CASTADYGYTF,TGTGCCAGTACTGCGGACTATGGCTACACCTTC,TRBV19,NA,TRBJ1-2,NA
CASSSTTSRDRGTLDTEAFF,TGTGCCAGCAGCTCCACGACGAGCCGGGACAGGGGTACCTTGGACACTGAAGCTTTCTTT,TRBV13,TRBD1,TRBJ1-1,NA
CASSRLQGFTEAFF,TGCGCCAGCAGCCGTTTACAGGGGTTCACTGAAGCTTTCTTT,TRBV4-1,TRBD1,TRBJ1-1,once
CASSPRDRPKAFF,TGTGCCAGCAGCCCTCGGGACAGGCCCAAAGCTTTCTTT,TRBV7-8,TRBD1,TRBJ1-1,few
CASKRLDEQYF,TGTGCCAGCAAGAGGCTAGACGAGCAGTACTTC,TRBV21-1,NA,TRBJ2-7,NA
CASSSLAGGNTGELFF,TGCGCCAGCAGCTCATTAGCGGGCGGTAACACCGGGGAGCTGTTTTTT,TRBV5-1,TRBD2,TRBJ2-2,NA
CASSTYDRAETQYF,TGTGCCAGCAGCACCTACGACAGGGCAGAGACCCAGTACTTC,TRBV7-9,TRBD1,TRBJ2-5,NA
CAWSVEASYNSPLHF,TGTGCCTGGAGTGTAGAGGCCTCCTATAATTCACCCCTCCACTTT,TRBV30,NA,TRBJ1-6,once
CASRTKSTGDYGYTF,TGTGCCAGCAGAACCAAATCAACGGGGGACTATGGCTACACCTTC,TRBV6-5,NA,TRBJ1-2,NA
CASSESRTSVYEQYF,TGTGCCAGCAGTGAATCTCGGACTAGCGTATACGAGCAGTACTTC,TRBV25-1,TRBD2,TRBJ2-7,NA
CASSDSSSGNTIYF,TGTGCCAGCAGCGACAGCAGCTCTGGAAACACCATATATTTT,TRBV7-9,NA,TRBJ1-3,NA
CASSLATTGDQPQHF,TGTGCCAGCAGCTTGGCTACGACAGGGGACCAGCCCCAGCATTTT,TRBV5-5,TRBD1,TRBJ1-5,NA
CASSNRGPYNEKLFF,TGTGCCAGTAGTAACAGGGGGCCTTATAATGAAAAACTGTTTTTT,TRBV19,TRBD1,TRBJ1-4,NA
CASSLVLAVNEQFF,TGTGCCAGCAGCTTGGTTCTAGCGGTCAATGAGCAGTTCTTC,TRBV5-6,TRBD2,TRBJ2-1,NA
CATKARLKNMNTEAFF,TGTGCCACTAAGGCAAGACTGAAGAACATGAACACTGAAGCTTTCTTT,TRBV19,NA,TRBJ1-1,NA
CASSRPGQGNYGYTF,TGTGCCAGCAGCCGACCCGGACAGGGAAACTATGGCTACACCTTC,TRBV7-8,TRBD1,TRBJ1-2,once
CAISGTGGPNEQFF,TGTGCCATCAGTGGAACAGGGGGCCCCAATGAGCAGTTCTTC,TRBV10-3,TRBD1,TRBJ2-1,NA
CASSNHMNTEAFF,TGTGCCAGTAGTAACCACATGAACACTGAAGCTTTCTTT,TRBV19,NA,TRBJ1-1,NA
CASSPTLTSTTEAFF,TGTGCCAGCAGCCCCACCCTTACGAGTACCACTGAAGCTTTCTTT,TRBV7-2,NA,TRBJ1-1,few
CASGDRGRDYEQYF,TGTGCTAGTGGGGACAGGGGGCGCGACTACGAGCAGTACTTC,TRBV12-5,TRBD1,TRBJ2-7,NA
CASSAPGHPYEQYF,TGTGCCAGCAGCGCCCCAGGGCACCCCTACGAGCAGTACTTC,TRBV14,NA,TRBJ2-7,NA
CASSVQASDRGAYNSPLHF,TGTGCCAGCAGCGTCCAGGCCTCGGACAGGGGGGCCTATAATTCACCCCTCCACTTT,TRBV9,TRBD1,TRBJ1-6,few
CASSLDPRTEAFF,TGTGCCAGCAGCTTAGATCCCCGCACTGAAGCTTTCTTT,TRBV11-3,NA,TRBJ1-1,NA
CASSPYLWTGGTDTQYF,TGTGCCAGCTCACCATACCTCTGGACAGGGGGCACAGATACGCAGTATTTT,TRBV18,TRBD1,TRBJ2-3,NA
CASSSHRGLGNTIYF,TGTGCCAGCAGCTCGCACAGGGGGCTCGGAAACACCATATATTTT,TRBV3-1/TRBV3-2,TRBD1,TRBJ1-3,NA
CASSPTGWSNQPQHF,TGTGCCAGCAGCCCCACAGGATGGAGCAATCAGCCCCAGCATTTT,TRBV7-2,NA,TRBJ1-5,NA
CASSSLAGVEQYF,TGTGCCAGCAGCTCCCTAGCGGGAGTCGAGCAGTACTTC,TRBV7-2,TRBD2,TRBJ2-7,NA
CASSSDTGLAAF,TGTGCCAGCAGCTCGGACACCGGACTAGCAGCCTTC,TRBV7-9,TRBD2,TRBJ2-7,NA
CASSSGPMGGQLAGYTF,TGTGCCAGCAGCTCGGGTCCTATGGGGGGGCAACTCGCTGGCTACACCTTC,TRBV7-2,NA,TRBJ1-2,few
CASSFTGTGNTEAFF,TGTGCCAGCAGCTTCACCGGGACAGGGAACACTGAAGCTTTCTTT,TRBV11-2,TRBD1,TRBJ1-1,NA
CASSLGGPTGNTIYF,TGTGCCAGCAGCTTGGGAGGGCCAACTGGAAACACCATATATTTT,TRBV5-6,NA,TRBJ1-3,NA